This T cell receptor beta chain was identified during a study of cytomegalovirus exposure and HLA in healthy donors. Study-level findings and limits: With further analysis later on, most CMV-associated TCR beta chains appeared HLA-restricted. Follow-up analysis seemed to connect common viral pathogens with several of the most significant clusters identified.

Unmatched junction bases numbered 8, after V lost 5 bases and J lost 8 bases. CDR3 length equals 14 residues. Germline lookup yields CDR1 SGHAT and CDR2 FQDESV (reference sequence). The primer mix had 60 Vbeta and 13 Jbeta primers. Sequencing used immunoSEQ multiplex PCR; TCRdb keeps in-frame clones, though not all of them. Among over 150,000 clones, roughly 82% were seen once, and the ten largest hold about 10%. For this clone: Its antigen is unknown.

The V call is TRBV11-1, the J call TRBJ2-1; 8 bases match TRBD1. Sequencing was performed on PBMCs. The sequence was collected from a man aged 50 to 60 in good health and CMV-seropositive. CDR3 residues: CASSAGQGGDEQFF. As DNA, the CDR3 is TGTGCCAGCAGCGCAGGACAGGGTGGCGATGAGCAGTTCTTC. The whole variable domain, remainder taken from reference TRBV11-1 and TRBJ2-1, is EAEVAQSPRYKITEKSQAVAFWCDPISGHATLYWYRQILGQGPELLVQFQDESVVDDSQLPKDRFSAERLKGVDSTLKIQPAELGDSAMYLCASSAGQGGDEQFFGPGTRLTVL.